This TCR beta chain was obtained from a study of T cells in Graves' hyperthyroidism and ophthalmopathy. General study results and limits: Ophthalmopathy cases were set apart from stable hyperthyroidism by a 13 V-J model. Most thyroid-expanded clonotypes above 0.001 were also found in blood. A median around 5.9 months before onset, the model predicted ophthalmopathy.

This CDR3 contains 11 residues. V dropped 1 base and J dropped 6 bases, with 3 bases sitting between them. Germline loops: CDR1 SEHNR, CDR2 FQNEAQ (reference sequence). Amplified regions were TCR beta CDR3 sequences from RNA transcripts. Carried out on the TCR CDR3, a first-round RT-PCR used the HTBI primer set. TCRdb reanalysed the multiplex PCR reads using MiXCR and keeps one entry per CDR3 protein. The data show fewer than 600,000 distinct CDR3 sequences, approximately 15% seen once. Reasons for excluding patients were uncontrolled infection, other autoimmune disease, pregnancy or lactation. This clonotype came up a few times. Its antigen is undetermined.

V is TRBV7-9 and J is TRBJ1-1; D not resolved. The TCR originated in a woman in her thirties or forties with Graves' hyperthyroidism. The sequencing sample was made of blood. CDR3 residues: CASSLVPEAFF. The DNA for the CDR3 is TGTGCCAGCAGCTTAGTTCCTGAAGCTTTCTTT.